This T cell receptor beta chain is from a study of T cells in Graves' hyperthyroidism and ophthalmopathy. Study outcomes and limitations: Most thyroid clonotypes expanded above 0.001 were also detected in blood. Before onset, by a median of approximately 5.9 months, the model predicted ophthalmopathy.

Uncontrolled infection, other autoimmune disease, pregnancy or lactation led to exclusion. Based on clinical symptoms, serum thyroxine and TRAb, thyroid ultrasound and orbital computed tomography, diagnoses were reached. This clonotype was seen a handful of times. What it binds is unknown. The CDR3 runs 14 residues. CDR1 and CDR2 (germline): LNHDA, SQIVND (reference sequence). Trimming cost V 1 base and J 6 bases; bases outside gene matches: 4. What was amplified from RNA transcripts were TCR beta CDR3 regions. A first-round RT-PCR of the TCR CDR3 used the HTBI primer set. TCRdb ran MiXCR on the multiplex PCR reads and lists one entry per CDR3 protein. The data contain fewer than 600,000 distinct CDR3 sequences, less than 15% of them singletons.

The specimen sequenced was blood. The receptor's source is a middle-aged woman with Graves' hyperthyroidism. The chain uses TRBV19 and TRBJ1-2, with TRBD1 matching 8 bases. The CDR3 spells CASSIAQGGHGYTF. DNA of the CDR3: TGTGCCAGTAGTATAGCACAGGGGGGACATGGCTACACCTTC. The whole variable domain, filled in from reference TRBV19 and TRBJ1-2, reads DGGITQSPKYLFRKEGQNVTLSCEQNLNHDAMYWYRQDPGQGLRLIYYSQIVNDFQKGDIAEGYSVSREKKESFPLTVTSAQKNPTAFYLCASSIAQGGHGYTFGSGTRLTVV.